These 17 T cell receptor beta chains came from one sample sequenced in a study of blood T cell repertoires in COVID-19. Data came from immunoSEQ multiplex PCR; TCRdb stores just in-frame clones and leaves some out. The sample contains tens of thousands of clones, roughly 76% of which appear only once. Sequenced sample: peripheral blood. These TCRs come from a woman older than 75 with active or convalescent COVID-19.

V and J are TRBV4-2 and TRBJ1-2; unclear D gene. The CDR3 has 14 amino acids. V was cut by 1 base and J by 8 bases, with 14 bases left in between. Per the germline V gene, CDR1 is LGHNA and CDR2 is YNFKEQ. The CDR3 spells CASSQGNSHQGYTF. CDR3 nucleotides: TGTGCCAGCAGCCAAGGAAACAGTCATCAGGGCTACACCTTC.

The V gene is TRBV28, the J gene TRBJ1-1; D is uncertain. CDR1 MDHEN and CDR2 SYDVKM come from the germline V gene. This CDR3 has 11 residues. Trimming took 3 bases from V and 5 from J, leaving 4 bases between them. In DNA form, the CDR3 reads TGTGCCAGCAGTTTTCGGACTGAAGCTTTCTTT. It specifies CASSFRTEAFF.

The chain has TRBV6-4 and TRBJ2-2; TRBD1 is a possible D gene (6 bases). The CDR3 consists of 13 residues. The germline gives CDR1 MRHNA, CDR2 SNTAGT. V dropped 5 bases and J dropped 6 bases, with 10 bases sitting between them. This CDR3 is CASSSGEAGELFF. The CDR3 bases are TGTGCCAGCAGTTCAGGGGAAGCCGGGGAGCTGTTTTTT.

V is TRBV9 and J is TRBJ1-1; 7 positions match TRBD1. This CDR3 contains 13 residues. The V gene end was trimmed by 8 bases and the J gene end by 5 bases; junction bases not matched to a gene: 9. Germline V lookup: CDR1 SGDLS, CDR2 YYNGEE. The CDR3 nucleotides read TGTGCCAGTTCCCTGACAGGGAGGACTGAAGCTTTCTTT. Translation: CASSLTGRTEAFF.

CDR3 nucleotide sequence: TGTGCCAGTAGTATCACAGGGGGGAACACTGAAGCTTTCTTT. Translated: CASSITGGNTEAFF. This chain uses TRBV19 with TRBJ1-1; 8 nucleotides match TRBD1. The V and J ends lost 3 bases and 1 base, in that order; junction bases with no gene match: 1. This CDR3 has 14 amino acids. Germline V gene sequence: CDR1 LNHDA, CDR2 SQIVND (reference sequence).

The V and J genes are TRBV30 and TRBJ2-1, with D possibly TRBD2 on 6 matching bases. V dropped 5 bases and J dropped 6 bases, with 14 bases sitting between them. The germline V gene has CDR1 GTSNPN and CDR2 SVGIG (reference sequence). CDR3 length: 13 amino acids. The CDR3 spells CAWSRGTPNEQFF. The CDR3 nucleotides read TGTGCCTGGTCTCGGGGGACTCCCAATGAGCAGTTCTTC.

This clone was seen a few times. Within the sample, other DNA sequences also encode this same CDR3. The chain has TRBV19 and TRBJ1-5; 8 nucleotides agree with TRBD1. Germline V gene data show CDR1 as LNHDA and CDR2 as SQIVND (reference sequence). The length of the CDR3 is 14 residues. The trim removed 6 bases at V and 2 bases at J, leaving 3 bases unmatched. Here the CDR3 DNA reads TGTGCCAGTAGCTCGACAGGGGGCAATCAGCCCCAGCATTTT. Residues: CASSSTGGNQPQHF. The full variable domain, with the rest looked up from reference TRBV19 and TRBJ1-5, is DGGITQSPKYLFRKEGQNVTLSCEQNLNHDAMYWYRQDPGQGLRLIYYSQIVNDFQKGDIAEGYSVSREKKESFPLTVTSAQKNPTAFYLCASSSTGGNQPQHFGDGTRLSIL.

V gene TRBV10-3 combines with J gene TRBJ2-1; the match to TRBD2 covers 8 bases. Looked up from germline, CDR1 is ENHRY and CDR2 is SYGVKD. The J segment lost 6 bases and the V segment lost 6 bases, leaving 4 bases of the junction unmatched. The CDR3 sequence is 13 residues long. CDR3 DNA sequence: TGTGCCATCAGAGCGGGAGAAGGCAATGAGCAGTTCTTC. It specifies CAIRAGEGNEQFF.

The chain couples TRBV6-5 to TRBJ1-2, with 10 bases matching TRBD1. Germline loops: CDR1 MNHEY, CDR2 SVGAGI. This CDR3 region has 14 residues. The V gene end was trimmed by 8 bases and the J gene end by 0 bases; junction bases not matched to a gene: 3. CDR3 sequence (DNA): TGTGCCAGCGGACAGGGGGGAACTAACTATGGCTACACCTTC. Translation gives CASGQGGTNYGYTF.

This rearrangement joins TRBV24-1 to TRBJ2-2, with D possibly being TRBD1 (6 bases). Germline-derived CDR1 and CDR2 are KGHDR and SFDVKD. V was pared by 0 bases and J by 4 bases, with 11 bases between. The CDR3 totals 16 residues. Written as DNA, the CDR3 is TGTGCCACCAGTGATTTGGGGACAAGGTTCACCGGGGAGCTGTTTTTT. Protein sequence: CATSDLGTRFTGELFF.

V is TRBV6-2 or TRBV6-3 and J is TRBJ1-2; possible D gene TRBD1, 6 bases. In germline, CDR1 is MNHEY, CDR2 SVGEGT. Trimming stripped 2 bases from V and 3 bases from J, with 7 bases between. The CDR3 covers 13 residues. This CDR3 is CASSYGGDYGYTF. CDR3 in DNA: TGTGCCAGCAGTTACGGGGGCGACTATGGCTACACCTTC.

The chain employs TRBV7-2 and TRBJ2-3; TRBD1 agrees at 9 bases. The germline gives CDR1 SGHTA, CDR2 FQGNSA. The CDR3 contains 15 residues. After removal of 5 bases from V and 2 bases from J, the junction contained 5 bases not matched to a gene. The CDR3 protein is CASSPGQGFTDTQYF. The DNA of the CDR3 is TGTGCCAGCAGCCCGGGACAGGGCTTCACAGATACGCAGTATTTT.

The genes are TRBV7-6 and TRBJ1-1; a possible D gene is TRBD1 (6 bases). The length of the CDR3 is 18 residues. V was pared by 5 bases and J by 0 bases, with 22 bases between. Germline V gene data show CDR1 as SGHVS and CDR2 as FNYEAQ. CDR3 region: CASSLGATGRGVNTEAFF. As DNA, the CDR3 is TGTGCCAGCAGCCTAGGGGCAACAGGGAGGGGGGTGAACACTGAAGCTTTCTTT.

The chain combines TRBV12-3 or TRBV12-4 with TRBJ1-1, with D perhaps TRBD1 (5 bases). There are 13 residues in the CDR3. Trimming shortened V by 5 bases and J by 2 bases, and 9 bases separated the two germline ends. The CDR3 region has the DNA TGTGCCAGCAGTCGACAGCTAAACACTGAAGCTTTCTTT. This codes for CASSRQLNTEAFF.

V is TRBV6-2 or TRBV6-3 and J is TRBJ2-1; 12 bases line up with TRBD2. V shed 5 bases and J 10 bases; nucleotides not matched to a gene: 12. This CDR3 is built from 16 residues. Looked up from germline, CDR1 is MNHEY and CDR2 is SVGEGT. The CDR3 region has the DNA TGTGCCAGCAGTCGCTCTCCTAGCGGGGGGGCACGCGAGCAGTTCTTC. Translated, it gives CASSRSPSGGAREQFF.

The rearrangement joins TRBV30 to TRBJ2-3, with D tentatively TRBD1 (5 bases). Between the trimmed V and J ends, which lost 3 bases and 2 bases, there was a span of 12 bases. The CDR3 has 14 amino acids. In germline, CDR1 is GTSNPN, CDR2 SVGIG (reference sequence). CDR3 sequence reads: CAWRRQYLTDTQYF. The CDR3 nucleotides read TGTGCCTGGAGACGACAGTACCTCACAGATACGCAGTATTTT.

This chain links TRBV6-1 with TRBJ2-7; 11 bases line up with TRBD1. V shed 3 bases, J shed 10 bases, and the junction held 2 bases outside the gene matches. Germline values: CDR1 MNHNS, CDR2 SASEGT. The CDR3 runs 12 residues. The CDR3: CASSEDRGLQYF. CDR3 nucleotides: TGTGCCAGCAGTGAGGACAGGGGGCTTCAGTACTTC.